This passage covers 3 T cell receptor beta chains from one sample sequenced in a study of blood T cells in healthy people across ages. A second PCR of roughly 7 to 11 cycles used a sample-barcoded 5' primer and a J-beta primer mix. Via MiXCR, TCRdb re-called the 5' RACE reads, giving one row per CDR3 protein. Here the sample spans over 1,500,000 distinct CDR3 sequences, 35% to 50% being singletons. Source material: blood. Every receptor here comes from a human donor in good health.

In its sample, this clonotype was seen many times. V usage is TRBV28 and J usage is TRBJ1-2; 7 bases align to TRBD1. The V and J ends lost 5 bases and 5 bases, in that order; junction bases with no gene match: 8. Germline assignment: CDR1 MDHEN and CDR2 SYDVKM. The CDR3 has 14 residues. CDR3 amino acids: CASSPPGGGYGYTF. CDR3 sequence (DNA): TGTGCCAGCAGTCCCCCAGGGGGAGGGTATGGCTACACCTTC.

This clonotype has only a few counts. V usage is TRBV7-2 and J usage is TRBJ1-2; D perhaps matches TRBD1 (5 bases). V gave up 0 bases and J gave up 8 bases, with 13 bases separating them. This CDR3 spans 14 amino acids. Germline assignment: CDR1 SGHTA and CDR2 FQGNSA. The chain's CDR3 is CASSLAQGSRGYTF. CDR3 DNA: TGTGCCAGCAGCTTAGCGCAGGGCAGTAGGGGCTACACCTTC.

This chain uses TRBV4-2 with TRBJ2-5, with 7 bases matching TRBD1. The DNA matches TRBJ2-7 better at its end, which makes the J call doubtful. The CDR3 spans 15 residues. Germline loops: CDR1 LGHNA, CDR2 YNFKEQ. In DNA form, the CDR3 reads TGTGCCAGCAGCCAAAGGGACAGTTCAAGCTCCGAGCAGTACTTC. Translated, it gives CASSQRDSSSSEQYF.